The 4 T cell receptor beta chains below come from one sample, sequenced in a study of blood T cell repertoires in COVID-19. The protocol was immunoSEQ multiplex PCR, while the TCRdb copy is restricted to in-frame clones and leaves out a portion. The sample has about 370,000 clones, more than 85% seen once; the top ten hold roughly 0.9%. Sequenced input: PBMCs or T cells enriched from blood (not recorded which). Every receptor here comes from a woman between 35 and 50 years old who had been exposed to COVID-19.

The chain recombines TRBV5-1 with TRBJ1-5, with a possible D match to TRBD1 (6 bases). The CDR3 totals 15 residues. Germline CDR1 reads SGHRS; CDR2 reads YFSETQ. Deletions cut 0 bases from V and 5 bases from J, with 12 bases between. CDR3 sequence (DNA): TGCGCCAGCAGCTTGGCCGGGGGGGGCCATCAGCCCCAGCATTTT. Amino acid sequence: CASSLAGGGHQPQHF.

The rearrangement links TRBV5-1 to TRBJ1-3; 7 nucleotides match TRBD1. This CDR3 comprises 16 residues. Germline V gene data show CDR1 as SGHRS and CDR2 as YFSETQ. Trimming at V came to 1 base and at J to 0 bases, leaving 4 bases not matched to a gene. CDR3 coding DNA: TGCGCCAGCAGCTTGAACGGGGACAGCTCTGGAAACACCATATATTTT. Protein product: CASSLNGDSSGNTIYF.

The chain has TRBV5-8 and TRBJ2-3; 10 nucleotides agree with TRBD2. With V trimmed by 5 bases and J by 6 bases, 9 bases remained unmatched. The germline V gene has CDR1 SGHTS and CDR2 YDEGEE. The CDR3 consists of 15 residues. CDR3 in DNA: TGTGCCAGCAGTTGGACTAGCGGACCTTCTGATACGCAGTATTTT. It encodes CASSWTSGPSDTQYF.

The chain joins TRBV6-5 to TRBJ2-7, with D maybe TRBD2 (6 bases). The V and J ends lost 6 bases and 0 bases respectively, with 6 bases between them. The germline V gene has CDR1 MNHEY and CDR2 SVGAGI. The CDR3 sequence is 12 residues long. The CDR3 sequence: CASREGSYEQYF. The CDR3 region has the DNA TGTGCCAGCAGGGAGGGCTCCTACGAGCAGTACTTC.